This T cell receptor beta chain was identified in a study of spatial heterogeneity in lung cancer. Time point reported: blood at routine non-recurrence follow-up after resection. This clonotype was recorded at least ten times. One entry per CDR3 protein, called by TCRdb with MiXCR from the 5' RACE reads. This table holds about 20,000 distinct CDR3 sequences, 9.2% found once. The sample consisted of PBMCs, taken at follow-up. The sequence was collected from a male donor with early-stage non-small cell lung cancer.

The chain's CDR3 is CSVAGLAANEQFF. The CDR3 DNA is TGCAGCGTTGCGGGACTAGCGGCCAATGAGCAGTTCTTC. V usage is TRBV29-1 and J usage is TRBJ2-1, with TRBD2 identical over 11 bases. Germline loops: CDR1 SQVTM, CDR2 ANQGSEA. CDR3 length: 13 residues. V dropped 4 bases and J dropped 6; count of bases not matched to a gene: 2.